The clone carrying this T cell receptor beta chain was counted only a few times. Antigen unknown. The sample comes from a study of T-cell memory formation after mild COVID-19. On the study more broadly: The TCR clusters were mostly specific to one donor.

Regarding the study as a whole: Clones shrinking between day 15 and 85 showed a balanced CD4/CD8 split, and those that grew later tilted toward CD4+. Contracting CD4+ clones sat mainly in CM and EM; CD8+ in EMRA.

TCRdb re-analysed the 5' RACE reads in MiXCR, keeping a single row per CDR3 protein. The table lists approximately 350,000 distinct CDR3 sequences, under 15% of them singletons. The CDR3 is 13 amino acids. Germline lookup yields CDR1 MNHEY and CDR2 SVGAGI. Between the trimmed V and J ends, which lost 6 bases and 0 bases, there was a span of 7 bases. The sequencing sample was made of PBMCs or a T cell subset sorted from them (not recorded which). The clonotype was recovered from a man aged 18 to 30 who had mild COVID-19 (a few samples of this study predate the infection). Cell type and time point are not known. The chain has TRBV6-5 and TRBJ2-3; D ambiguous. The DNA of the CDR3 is TGTGCCAGCAGACGTACTAGCACAGATACGCAGTATTTT. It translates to CASRRTSTDTQYF.